The following is a T cell receptor beta chain sequence with its context. Its antigen remains unknown. The sample belongs to a study of cytomegalovirus exposure and HLA in healthy donors. About the study: Approximately 81% of 398 genotyped donors fell in the Caucasian-associated ancestry cluster.

Regarding the study as a whole: A later analysis reported that several of the most significant clusters appeared to be linked to common viral pathogens, among them Epstein-Barr virus. A highly shared variant cluster was judged a likely technical artifact.

Germline-derived CDR1 and CDR2 are LNHDA and SQIVND (reference sequence). The CDR3 spans 16 residues. V lost 5 bases and J 2 bases, leaving 15 bases between the germline ends. Despite likely unrecorded immune exposures, the donors were nominally healthy at the time of sampling. The PCR ran on 60 Vbeta and 13 Jbeta primers. Here immunoSEQ multiplex PCR was the method, and the copy in TCRdb shows in-frame clones only, minus some. This sample contains 35,000 to 45,000 clones. This rearrangement joins TRBV19 to TRBJ1-4, with a possible D match to TRBD1 (6 bases). The sequence came from a male donor in good health and CMV-seronegative. Sample: PBMCs. This CDR3 reads CASSAETGRTNEKLFF. The CDR3 DNA reads as TGTGCCAGTAGTGCCGAAACAGGGCGGACTAATGAAAAACTGTTTTTT.